This record concerns one TCR beta chain sequence. Its antigen is unidentified. An assay was performed, and its level was deep. Profiling relied on immunoSEQ multiplex PCR, and the TCRdb table lists in-frame clones only, not all of them. The sample yields some 1,600,000 clones, about 98% seen once. The data originate from a study of shared clonotypes between healthy human individuals. Findings and caveats of the study: Clonotypes shared by all four donors outscored non-shared clonotypes in generation probability. Collection of samples was limited to blood; tissue repertoires likely differ. Clonotype sharing among donors was thought likely to change with sequencing depth.

This CDR3 contains 18 residues. Trimming took 0 bases from V and 0 from J, leaving 16 bases between them. Per germline, CDR1 SGHRS and CDR2 YFSETQ. The receptor was isolated from a man aged 25-45 years in good health. Source material: naive CD4+ T cells sorted from blood. Subset in this sample: CD45RA+ positively selected. The chain has TRBV5-1 and TRBJ2-1, with D perhaps TRBD2 (6 bases). This CDR3 is CASSLVGSGPSSYNEQFF. CDR3 nucleotides: TGCGCCAGCAGCTTGGTAGGAAGCGGGCCGAGCTCCTACAATGAGCAGTTCTTC. The whole variable domain, remainder taken from reference TRBV5-1 and TRBJ2-1, is KAGVTQTPRYLIKTRGQQVTLSCSPISGHRSVSWYQQTPGQGLQFLFEYFSETQRNKGNFPGRFSGRQFSNSRSEMNVSTLELGDSALYLCASSLVGSGPSSYNEQFFGPGTRLTVL.